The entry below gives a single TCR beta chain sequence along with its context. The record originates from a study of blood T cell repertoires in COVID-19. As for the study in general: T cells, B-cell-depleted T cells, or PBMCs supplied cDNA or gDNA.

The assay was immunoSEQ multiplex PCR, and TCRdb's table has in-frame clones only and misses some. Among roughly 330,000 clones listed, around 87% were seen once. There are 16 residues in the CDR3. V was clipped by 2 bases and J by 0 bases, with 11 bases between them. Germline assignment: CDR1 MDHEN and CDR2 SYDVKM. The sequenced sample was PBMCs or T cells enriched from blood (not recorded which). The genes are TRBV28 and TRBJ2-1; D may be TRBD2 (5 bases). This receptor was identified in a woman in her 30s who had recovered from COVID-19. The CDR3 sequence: CASSLGGPSSYNEQFF. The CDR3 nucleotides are TGTGCCAGCAGTTTAGGCGGGCCGAGCTCCTACAATGAGCAGTTCTTC.